This entry is about one T cell receptor beta chain. All exposed participants met a person with COVID-19 within 2 weeks before entering the study. V lost 5 bases, J lost 1 base, and 10 bases stayed unmatched. The CDR3 loop spans 16 amino acids. Looked up from germline, CDR1 is KGHSH and CDR2 is LQKENI. This sample is drawn from a study of blood T cell repertoires in COVID-19. Clones were read by immunoSEQ multiplex PCR, and TCRdb kept only the in-frame ones, dropping some. The sample contains approximately 280,000 clones, approximately 78% of which appear only once. What was sequenced was PBMCs or T cells enriched from blood (not recorded which). The chain has TRBV18 and TRBJ1-1; 7 bases are a match to TRBD1. This clonotype originated in a man aged 40-49 years who had been exposed to COVID-19. CDR3 in DNA: TGTGCCAGCTCATCGAAGACAGGGTTATCGAACACTGAAGCTTTCTTT. Residues: CASSSKTGLSNTEAFF.